The clone carrying this TCR beta chain came up a few times. Libraries were prepared by immunoSEQ multiplex PCR; TCRdb keeps only in-frame clonotypes and omits some of them. The sample has about 220,000 clones, around four fifths seen once; the top ten hold approximately 4.8%. These data belong to a study of blood T cell repertoires in COVID-19. Study in general: T cells, B-cell-depleted T cells, or PBMCs provided the cDNA or gDNA that served as material.

The CDR3 has 14 residues. The sample taken for sequencing was peripheral blood. The receptor was derived from a woman in her 70s with acute or convalescent COVID-19. The chain is built from TRBV21-1 and TRBJ2-5; the D segment call TRBD1 is taken from the table without a DNA check. TRBV21-1 corresponds to a pseudogene. CDR3 region: CASSKAQGQETQYF. The DNA of the CDR3 is TGTGCCAGCAGCAAAGCGCAGGGGCAAGAGACCCAGTACTTC.